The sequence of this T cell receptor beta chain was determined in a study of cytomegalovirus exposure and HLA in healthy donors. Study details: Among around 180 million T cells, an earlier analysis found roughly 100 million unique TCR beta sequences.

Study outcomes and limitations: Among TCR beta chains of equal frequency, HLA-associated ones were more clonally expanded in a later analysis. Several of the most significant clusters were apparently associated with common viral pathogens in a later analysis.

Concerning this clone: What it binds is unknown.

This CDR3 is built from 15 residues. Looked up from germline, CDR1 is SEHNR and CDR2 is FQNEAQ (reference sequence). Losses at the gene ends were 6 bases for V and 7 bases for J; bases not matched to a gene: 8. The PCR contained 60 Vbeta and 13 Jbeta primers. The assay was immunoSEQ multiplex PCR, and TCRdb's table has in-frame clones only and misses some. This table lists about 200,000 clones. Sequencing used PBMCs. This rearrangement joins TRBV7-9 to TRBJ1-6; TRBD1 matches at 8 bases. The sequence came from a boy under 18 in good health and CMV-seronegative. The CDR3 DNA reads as TGTGCCAGCAGTCTCAGGACAGGGCGGAATTCACCCCTCCACTTT. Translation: CASSLRTGRNSPLHF.